This T cell receptor beta chain is from a study of T cells after yellow fever vaccination. From germline, CDR1 is SQVTM and CDR2 ANQGSEA. The CDR3 runs 14 residues. After removal of 7 bases from V and 5 bases from J, the junction contained 6 bases not matched to a gene. 5'RACE template switching produced TCR cDNA carrying a universal primer site and UMIs. TCRdb analysed the 5' RACE reads with MiXCR anew, one entry per CDR3 protein. Counted here are 500,000 to 650,000 distinct CDR3 sequences, 9% to 15% occurring once; the ten biggest clones make up under 15%. This clonotype was detected a few times. The chain uses TRBV29-1 and TRBJ2-2; TRBD2 aligns across 11 bases. Sample: PBMCs, taken on the day of the yellow fever booster vaccination. The TCR sequence derives from a man aged 30 to 39 who received the YFV17D yellow fever vaccine. For the CDR3, the DNA is TGCAGCGGTCGACGGACTAGCGGGACCGGGGAGCTGTTTTTT. This sequence encodes CSGRRTSGTGELFF.